The next 20 T cell receptor beta chains were all read from a single sample in a study of immune heterogeneity within non-small cell lung tumors. Multiplex PCR amplified the TCR beta CDR3 region. Its first round ran for roughly 10 cycles with 32 V and 13 J primers. TCRdb re-called the multiplex PCR reads through MiXCR, storing one row per CDR3 protein. Found here are roughly 10,000 distinct CDR3 sequences, 15% to 20% of them singletons; the top ten hold around 3.6%. Template input, which was bulk tumor genomic DNA, totaled 450 to 600 ng per sample. Several biopsies per primary tumor were taken during surgery, spaced as far apart as possible. Patients had untreated, newly diagnosed non-small cell lung cancer and underwent curative surgery. Sequenced: lung tumor tissue. Receptor source: a man aged 55 to 69 with non-small cell lung cancer.

The chain recombines TRBV11-3 with TRBJ2-3; D is perhaps TRBD1 (6 bases). This CDR3 region has 13 residues. Looked up from germline, CDR1 is SGHNT and CDR2 is YENEEA. The germline V and J ends were trimmed by 8 bases and 4 bases, with 13 bases remaining between them. The CDR3 reads CASSRDNSDTQYF. In DNA form, the CDR3 reads TGTGCCAGCTCCCGGGACAACTCAGATACGCAGTATTTT.

This clonotype was seen a handful of times. The chain carries TRBV20-1 and TRBJ2-1; 13 bases line up with TRBD2. The junction had 14 bases not matched to a gene; V was cut back by 5 bases and J by 7 bases. The CDR3 spans 17 residues. Germline V gene data show CDR1 as DFQATT and CDR2 as SNEGSKA (reference sequence). CDR3 sequence reads: CSAGGTSGAKRWNEQFF. For the CDR3, the DNA is TGCAGTGCTGGCGGGACTAGCGGGGCCAAGAGGTGGAATGAGCAGTTCTTC.

This clonotype showed up just a few times. The rearrangement uses TRBV10-3 and TRBJ2-5, with TRBD1 matching 12 bases. In germline, CDR1 is ENHRY, CDR2 SYGVKD. The CDR3 covers 15 residues. Germline trimming cut 5 bases from V and 2 bases from J; bases unmatched to any gene: 3. The CDR3 nucleotides are TGTGCCATCAGTTCGGGACAGGGGGCACAAGAGACCCAGTACTTC. Translation: CAISSGQGAQETQYF.

The sample holds a few counts of this clonotype. The chain has TRBV20-1 and TRBJ2-6; 7 bases align to TRBD1. Looked up from germline, CDR1 is DFQATT and CDR2 is SNEGSKA (reference sequence). The CDR3 runs to 15 residues. The J segment lost 2 bases and the V segment lost 2 bases, leaving 3 bases of the junction unmatched. The CDR3 sequence is CSARYDRAGANVLTF. The CDR3, as DNA: TGCAGTGCTAGATACGACAGGGCTGGGGCCAACGTCCTGACTTTC.

V gene TRBV27 combines with J gene TRBJ2-1; the D gene is possibly TRBD2 (5 bases). V was pared by 4 bases and J by 0 bases, with 13 bases between. Germline V lookup: CDR1 MNHEY, CDR2 SMNVEV (reference sequence). This CDR3 region has 16 residues. The CDR3 coding sequence is TGTGCCAGCAGTTGCAAGGACGGGATCTCCTACAATGAGCAGTTCTTC. Protein: CASSCKDGISYNEQFF.

The chain couples TRBV10-2 to TRBJ2-7; 8 bases match TRBD1. The germline V gene has CDR1 WSHSY and CDR2 SAAADI. CDR3 length equals 14 residues. Germline trimming cut 6 bases from V and 11 bases from J; bases unmatched to any gene: 15. The CDR3 region has the DNA TGCGCCAGCAGCGAGGGACAGGACTACGGACAGAAGTACTTC. It specifies CASSEGQDYGQKYF.

The table lists this clonotype with a few counts. CDR3 sequence reads: CASSLNQGANNEQFF. In DNA form, the CDR3 reads TGTGCCAGCAGCTTAAATCAGGGGGCGAACAATGAGCAGTTCTTC. The chain is built from TRBV7-3 and TRBJ2-1; 8 positions match TRBD1. Germline V CDR1 and CDR2: SGHTA, FQGTGA. Losses at the gene ends were 1 base for V and 5 bases for J; bases not matched to a gene: 4. The CDR3 is made up of 15 amino acids.

By its share, this clonotype is medium-sized (0.01 to 0.1%). The chain uses TRBV6-2 or TRBV6-3 and TRBJ1-6; TRBD1 matches at 9 bases. This CDR3 region has 15 residues. From germline, CDR1 is MNHEY and CDR2 SVGEGT. V was clipped by 4 bases and J by 10 bases; unmatched bases: 8. The CDR3 is CASSSSGTGLSPLHF. CDR3 nucleotide sequence: TGTGCCAGCAGTTCTTCCGGGACAGGGCTCTCACCCCTCCACTTT.

This chain links TRBV6-5 with TRBJ2-7; D might be TRBD1 or TRBD2, each matching 5 bases. The length of the CDR3 is 13 residues. The V end was cut by 4 bases, the J end by 6 bases, with 13 bases between. CDR1 is MNHEY and CDR2 is SVGAGI in the germline V gene. This CDR3 reads CASSWGMRGEQYF. CDR3 coding DNA: TGTGCCAGCAGTTGGGGGATGAGAGGCGAGCAGTACTTC.

In its sample, this clonotype was seen once. J is TRBJ1-1 and V is TRBV30; D uncertain. The length of the CDR3 is 17 residues. Germline V lookup: CDR1 GTSNPN, CDR2 SVGIG (reference sequence). Trimming stripped 2 bases from V and 4 bases from J, with 23 bases between. The CDR3 spells CAWSPLRPFQPSTEAFF. As DNA, the CDR3 is TGTGCCTGGAGTCCTCTTCGGCCCTTCCAGCCTTCCACTGAAGCTTTCTTT.

This clonotype came up a few times. This chain connects TRBV7-2 to TRBJ1-6; maybe TRBD1 (6 bases). V was cut by 5 bases and J by 10 bases, with 15 bases left in between. Germline CDR1 is SGHTA and CDR2 is FQGNSA. The CDR3 covers 14 residues. The CDR3 DNA is TGTGCCAGCAGCCGGGTGCAGGGGAGGTCACCCCTCCACTTT. Translating it yields CASSRVQGRSPLHF.

The chain carries TRBV18 and TRBJ1-4, with TRBD1 as a possible D gene (6 bases). V shed 4 bases and J shed 6 bases, with 9 bases lying between them. Looked up from germline, CDR1 is KGHSH and CDR2 is LQKENI. This CDR3 has 13 residues. The CDR3 loop is CASSRGRDEKLFF. The CDR3 DNA follows: TGTGCCAGCTCACGGGGGCGTGATGAAAAACTGTTTTTT.

This clonotype was seen a single time. This may stem from a read error, because a much larger clone lies one nucleotide away. The CDR3 does not close with the conserved phenylalanine or tryptophan, likely indicating a read error. The rearrangement links TRBV19 to TRBJ1-1; D is uncertain. The germline CDR1 and CDR2 sequences are LNHDA and SQIVND (reference sequence). Trimming pared 6 bases from V and 1 base from J, leaving 3 bases between. The CDR3 length is 11 residues. The CDR3 sequence: CASRSNTEAFL. DNA for the CDR3: TGTGCCAGTAGATCGAACACTGAAGCTTTCCTT.

This clonotype was seen a handful of times. This may arise from a read error, as a much more abundant clone is one base away. It is likely a read error, because the conserved phenylalanine at the end of the CDR3 is missing. The V gene is TRBV20-1, the J gene TRBJ1-2; 8 bases fit TRBD1. V was pared by 6 bases and J by 1 base, with 7 bases of the junction left unmatched. Germline lookup yields CDR1 DFQATT and CDR2 SNEGSKA (reference sequence). CDR3 length equals 14 residues. The CDR3 region has the DNA TGCAGTGCAACAGACAGGGGCAATAACTATGGCTACACCTTA. Translated, it gives CSATDRGNNYGYTL.

This clonotype was observed many times. V usage is TRBV3-1 and J usage is TRBJ1-1; 9 bases fit TRBD1. The V gene's germline CDR1 is LGHDT and CDR2 YNNKEL (reference sequence). The CDR3 spans 15 residues. The ends lost 5 bases at V and 1 base at J; junction bases unmatched: 5. As DNA, the CDR3 is TGTGCCAGCAGCTCGCGACAGGGGGGGAACACTGAAGCTTTCTTT. The encoded protein is CASSSRQGGNTEAFF.

In this sample, this clonotype turned up many times. The V and J genes are TRBV7-9 and TRBJ2-2; 12 bases match TRBD2. This CDR3 has 18 amino acids. J lost 8 bases, V lost 4 bases, and 14 bases had no gene match. CDR1 is SEHNR, CDR2 FQNEAQ, per germline (reference sequence). DNA of the CDR3: TGTGCCAGCAGCTATTCCTATCAGACTAGCGGGAGAGGTGGGGAGCTGTTTTTT. Translating gives CASSYSYQTSGRGGELFF.

This clonotype was observed a handful of times. V usage is TRBV19 and J usage is TRBJ2-5; the match to TRBD1 covers 8 bases. The CDR3 is 14 residues long. After removal of 2 bases from V and 5 bases from J, the junction contained 4 bases not matched to a gene. Germline CDR1 and CDR2: LNHDA and SQIVND (reference sequence). The CDR3 region is CASSISRGQETQYF. CDR3 nucleotide sequence: TGTGCCAGTAGTATAAGCAGGGGGCAGGAGACCCAGTACTTC.

Within the sample, this clonotype is medium-sized (0.01 to 0.1%). The rearrangement links TRBV7-2 to TRBJ2-7, with 8 nucleotides matching TRBD2. Germline assignment: CDR1 SGHTA and CDR2 FQGNSA. Trimming removed 2 bases from V and 2 bases from J; junction bases left unmatched: 8. The CDR3 has 16 residues. CDR3 nucleotide sequence: TGTGCCAGCAGCTTATCGGTTAGCGGGACACCCTACGAGCAGTACTTC. Protein: CASSLSVSGTPYEQYF.

The J gene is TRBJ2-1, the V gene TRBV3-1, with D perhaps assigned TRBD1 or TRBD2 (5 bases each). With 3 bases removed from V and 9 bases from J, the gap between germline ends came to 15 bases. Germline V gives CDR1 LGHDT, CDR2 YNNKEL (reference sequence). The CDR3 runs 14 residues. The DNA of the CDR3 is TGTGCCAGCAGCCAGGGGATTATGGGGACTGAGCAGTTCTTC. As protein: CASSQGIMGTEQFF.

This clonotype was observed a single time. A much larger clone is a single base away; this may be a read error. The CDR3 carries no conserved terminal phenylalanine or tryptophan, so it likely arises from a read error. Because the CDR3's place on the DNA is in doubt, the DNA is left out and the CDR3 is given as listed by TCRdb. This sequence joins TRBV6-5 and TRBJ2-7; the table's D gene call, TRBD1, was not cross checked with the DNA. The CDR3 comprises 14 residues, both ends counted. The germline gives CDR1 MNHEY, CDR2 SVGAGI. CDR3 sequence reads: CASSRTWDLGFLHL.